Presented here are 23 T cell receptor beta chains from one specimen sequenced in a study of regulatory T cells in long-lasting Graves disease. Documented time point: persistent/refractory GD, antithyroid drugs over 5 years with positive TRAb. There was RNA extracted from PBMCs, and the TCR library was made from it. According to the study, TCR beta libraries were built with iRepertoire HTBI primers and CDR3-region Arm-PCR. TCRdb reprocessed the multiplex PCR reads with MiXCR, giving one entry per CDR3 protein. Of 400,000 to 500,000 distinct CDR3 sequences listed, about 21% are singletons. Material: peripheral blood mononuclear cells (PBMCs), obtained when the disease was refractory, from a patient treated with antithyroid drugs. The source of these receptors is a female donor with Graves disease.

The rearrangement links TRBV11-2 to TRBJ2-3, with a possible D match to TRBD2 (5 bases). This CDR3 is 14 amino acids long. The germline V gene encodes CDR1 SGHAT and CDR2 FQNNGV. Trimming stripped 7 bases from V and 4 bases from J, with 15 bases between. CDR3 in DNA: TGTGCCAGCAACCTGGACTTAACGTCAGATACGCAGTATTTT. Protein product: CASNLDLTSDTQYF.

The chain recombines TRBV6-5 with TRBJ1-3, with D possibly matching TRBD1 (5 bases). V was cut by 2 bases and J by 9 bases, with 17 bases left in between. The CDR3 runs 15 residues. From germline, CDR1 is MNHEY and CDR2 SVGAGI. CDR3 nucleotides: TGTGCCAGCAGTTACGCGGACACAGGAGGGAGCACCATATATTTT. Translating it yields CASSYADTGGSTIYF.

At least ten counts were recorded for this clonotype. The genes are TRBV28 and TRBJ2-7, with 12 positions matching TRBD1. The CDR3 extends over 14 amino acids. The trim removed 6 bases at V and 5 bases at J, leaving 5 bases unmatched. The germline gives CDR1 MDHEN, CDR2 SYDVKM. The CDR3 is CASRPGTGGHEQYF. The CDR3 DNA follows: TGTGCCAGCAGGCCCGGGACAGGGGGCCACGAGCAGTACTTC.

The rearrangement uses TRBV20-1 and TRBJ1-5; 9 bases are a match to TRBD1. Germline-derived CDR1 and CDR2 are DFQATT and SNEGSKA (reference sequence). J gave up 5 bases and V 6 bases, and 11 bases lay outside the gene matches. CDR3 size: 15 residues. The CDR3 sequence is CSALNRGLMYQPQHF. DNA of the CDR3: TGCAGTGCCCTGAACAGGGGGCTTATGTATCAGCCCCAGCATTTT.

This clonotype has just a few counts. The rearrangement uses TRBV5-1 and TRBJ1-2; D is uncertain. V lost 2 bases and J lost 8, with 10 bases in between. Germline V gives CDR1 SGHRS, CDR2 YFSETQ. The CDR3 is 12 residues long. This CDR3 is CASSFPQGGYTF. The CDR3 DNA sequence: TGCGCCAGCAGCTTCCCCCAAGGGGGCTACACCTTC.

CDR3 sequence reads: CSARPWDRNTEAFF. The CDR3 DNA is TGCAGTGCTAGACCATGGGACAGAAACACTGAAGCTTTCTTT. V usage is TRBV20-1 and J usage is TRBJ1-1, with TRBD1 matching 7 bases. CDR1 DFQATT and CDR2 SNEGSKA come from the germline V gene (reference sequence). The CDR3 loop spans 14 amino acids. V lost 2 bases to trimming and J lost 2 bases; unmatched junction nucleotides: 5.

This clonotype occurred many times. The V gene is TRBV6-6, the J gene TRBJ1-1, with D hard to call. Germline CDR1 is MNHNY and CDR2 is SVGAGI (reference sequence). Trimming took 0 bases from V and 6 from J, leaving 14 bases between them. The CDR3 loop spans 15 amino acids. The CDR3 DNA sequence: TGTGCCAGCAGTTACTCGGCTGGAGGGTGGGCTGAAGCTTTCTTT. Protein product: CASSYSAGGWAEAFF.

This clonotype was picked up a small number of times. The junction differs from germline at one of its ends, possibly a read error. CDR3 loop: CASSLPNSGTNVLTF. The CDR3 bases are TGCGCCAGCAGCCTACCTAACTCTGGGACCAACGTCCTGACTTTC. The rearrangement links TRBV5-1 to TRBJ2-6, with unresolved D. CDR1 is SGHRS and CDR2 is YFSETQ in the germline V gene. CDR3 length equals 15 residues.

This clonotype has a handful of counts. This rearrangement joins TRBV7-9 to TRBJ2-2; 10 nucleotides line up with TRBD1. Per the germline V gene, CDR1 is SEHNR and CDR2 is FQNEAQ (reference sequence). The CDR3 loop spans 19 amino acids. Trimming at V came to 5 bases and at J to 7 bases, leaving 19 bases not matched to a gene. The CDR3 nucleotides are TGTGCCAGCAGCACCCAGTCTGGGACAGGGGCCCGATTGGGCGGGGAGCTGTTTTTT. Amino acids: CASSTQSGTGARLGGELFF.

The chain links TRBV6-1 to TRBJ2-1; unclear D gene. V was shortened by 5 bases and J by 9 bases, with 11 bases between the two germline ends. CDR3 size: 12 residues. CDR1 MNHNS and CDR2 SASEGT come from the germline V gene. The CDR3 bases are TGTGCCAGCAGTTCCCTCAGGATTGAGCAGTTCTTC. It encodes CASSSLRIEQFF.

This clonotype was found many times. This chain links TRBV20-1 with TRBJ2-7; 11 bases line up with TRBD2. CDR3 length: 14 residues. Germline V gives CDR1 DFQATT, CDR2 SNEGSKA (reference sequence). V was pared by 2 bases and J by 6 bases, with 6 bases of the junction left unmatched. CDR3 amino acids: CSARLTSGRGEQYF. The CDR3 DNA reads as TGCAGTGCTAGACTAACTAGCGGGAGAGGCGAGCAGTACTTC.

This clonotype was seen only a few times. This chain uses TRBV20-1 with TRBJ1-4, with D unclear. Looked up from germline, CDR1 is DFQATT and CDR2 is SNEGSKA (reference sequence). The CDR3 spans 14 residues. V gave up 3 bases and J gave up 0 bases, with 8 bases separating them. DNA for the CDR3: TGCAGTGCTAGTCTGGATACAACTAATGAAAAACTGTTTTTT. This codes for CSASLDTTNEKLFF.

This chain joins TRBV6-1 and TRBJ2-2; no firm D call. V dropped 1 base and J dropped 4 bases, with 4 bases sitting between them. CDR1 is MNHNS, CDR2 SASEGT, per germline. The CDR3 runs 13 residues. The CDR3: CASSEGSTGELFF. The CDR3 DNA reads TGTGCCAGCAGTGAAGGCAGCACCGGGGAGCTGTTTTTT.

This clonotype was seen ten or more times. The chain has TRBV28 and TRBJ1-5; no clear D gene. The V end was cut by 8 bases, the J end by 0 bases, with 14 bases between. The CDR3 has 15 residues. Germline V gives CDR1 MDHEN, CDR2 SYDVKM. In DNA, the CDR3 is TGTGCCAGCGGTCCTCAGGCTTATAGCAATCAGCCCCAGCATTTT. Protein sequence: CASGPQAYSNQPQHF.

Ten or more counts support this clonotype. The J gene is TRBJ2-7, the V gene TRBV6-2 or TRBV6-3; 8 nucleotides align to TRBD1. CDR3 length: 14 residues. J lost 3 bases, V lost 6 bases, and 7 bases had no gene match. Germline assignment: CDR1 MNHEY and CDR2 SVGEGT. For the CDR3, the DNA is TGTGCCAGCAGCTTCAACGACAGGGGCTACGAGCAGTACTTC. Amino acid sequence: CASSFNDRGYEQYF.

This clonotype appeared a few times. The chain is built from TRBV14 and TRBJ2-5, with D possibly matching TRBD1 (6 bases). The CDR3 has 21 amino acids. V dropped 5 bases and J dropped 4 bases, with 35 bases sitting between them. Germline CDR1 is SGHDN and CDR2 is FVKESK. CDR3 amino acids: CASSSSAHLHLPRTARETQYF. For the CDR3, the DNA is TGTGCCAGCAGCTCTTCCGCTCACCTCCATCTCCCGCGGACAGCCCGAGAGACCCAGTACTTC. Using reference TRBV14 and TRBJ2-5 for the parts outside the CDR3, the full variable domain is EAGVTQFPSHSVIEKGQTVTLRCDPISGHDNLYWYRRVMGKEIKFLLHFVKESKQDESGMPNNRFLAERTGGTYSTLKVQPAELEDSGVYFCASSSSAHLHLPRTARETQYFGPGTRLLVL.

This clonotype was counted between two and nine times. The chain couples TRBV19 to TRBJ2-5; TRBD1 matches at 7 bases. J gave up 2 bases and V 7 bases, and 4 bases lay outside the gene matches. Germline V lookup: CDR1 LNHDA, CDR2 SQIVND (reference sequence). This CDR3 has 13 residues. The CDR3 loop is CASTRQGQETQYF. In DNA form, the CDR3 reads TGTGCCAGTACCCGACAGGGTCAAGAGACCCAGTACTTC.

This clonotype was observed at least ten times. The chain couples TRBV20-1 to TRBJ2-1, with 9 bases that match TRBD2. V dropped 3 bases and J dropped 4; count of bases not matched to a gene: 7. CDR1 and CDR2 from the germline V gene are DFQATT and SNEGSKA (reference sequence). The CDR3 runs to 15 residues. CDR3 sequence: CSASSSGAKYNEQFF. The CDR3, as DNA: TGCAGTGCTAGCTCTAGCGGGGCAAAATACAATGAGCAGTTCTTC.

The chain carries TRBV5-6 and TRBJ2-7; TRBD2 matches at 7 bases. The V and J ends lost 0 bases and 5 bases, in that order; junction bases with no gene match: 5. This CDR3 contains 14 residues. Per the germline V gene, CDR1 is SGHDT and CDR2 is YYEEEE. The CDR3 sequence is CASSLDAGVHEQYF. CDR3 sequence (DNA): TGTGCCAGCAGCTTGGACGCGGGGGTACACGAGCAGTACTTC.

This clonotype was detected ten times or more. V is TRBV27 and J is TRBJ2-7; a weak D match, TRBD2 (7 bases). The germline V and J ends were trimmed by 4 bases and 5 bases, with 15 bases remaining between them. Germline V gives CDR1 MNHEY, CDR2 SMNVEV (reference sequence). CDR3 size: 14 residues. CDR3 sequence: CASSSGGGLNEQYF. The DNA of the CDR3 is TGTGCCAGCAGTTCGGGGGGCGGATTGAACGAGCAGTACTTC.

This clonotype was seen more than once but under ten times. The V and J genes are TRBV20-1 and TRBJ1-3, with 7 nucleotides matching TRBD1. V trimming: 5 bases; J trimming: 0 bases; junction bases outside the gene matches: 7. The CDR3 extends over 15 amino acids. CDR1 and CDR2 (germline): DFQATT, SNEGSKA (reference sequence). This chain's CDR3 is CSALLTGRSGNTIYF. For the CDR3, the DNA is TGCAGTGCTCTCCTGACAGGGCGCTCTGGAAACACCATATATTTT.

The table lists this clonotype with a few counts. The gene calls are TRBV3-1 and TRBJ2-7; D gene unclear. With 2 bases removed from V and 6 bases from J, the gap between germline ends came to 8 bases. The CDR3 totals 12 residues. Looked up from germline, CDR1 is LGHDT and CDR2 is YNNKEL (reference sequence). This chain's CDR3 is CASSQTVREQYF. The CDR3 DNA reads as TGTGCCAGCAGCCAAACCGTCCGCGAGCAGTACTTC.

This clonotype was detected many times. The junction differs from germline at one of its ends, possibly a read error. The rearrangement links TRBV28 to TRBJ2-1; 10 bases map to TRBD2. Germline CDR1 reads MDHEN; CDR2 reads SYDVKM. The CDR3 has 14 residues. This chain's CDR3 is CVSRPGTSEYRQFF. Here the CDR3 DNA reads TGTGTCAGCAGACCCGGGACTAGCGAATATAGGCAGTTCTTC.